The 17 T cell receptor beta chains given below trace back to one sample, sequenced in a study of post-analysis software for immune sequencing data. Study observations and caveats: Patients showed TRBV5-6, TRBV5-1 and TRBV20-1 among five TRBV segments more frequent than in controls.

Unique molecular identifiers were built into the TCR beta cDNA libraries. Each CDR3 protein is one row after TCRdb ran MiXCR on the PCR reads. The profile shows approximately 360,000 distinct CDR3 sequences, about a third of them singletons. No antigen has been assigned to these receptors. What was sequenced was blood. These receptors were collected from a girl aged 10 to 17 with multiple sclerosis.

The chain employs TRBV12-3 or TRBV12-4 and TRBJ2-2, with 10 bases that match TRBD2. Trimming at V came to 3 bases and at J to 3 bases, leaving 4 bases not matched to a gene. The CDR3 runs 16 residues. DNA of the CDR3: TGTGCCAGCAGTTTTTATCTAGCGGGGGACACCGGGGAGCTGTTTTTT. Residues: CASSFYLAGDTGELFF.

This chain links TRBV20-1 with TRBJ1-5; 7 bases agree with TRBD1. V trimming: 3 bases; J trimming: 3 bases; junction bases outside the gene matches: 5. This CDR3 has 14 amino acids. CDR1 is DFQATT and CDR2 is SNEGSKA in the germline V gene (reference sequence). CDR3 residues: CSASGDRFNQPQHF. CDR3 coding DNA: TGCAGTGCTAGTGGGGACAGATTCAATCAGCCCCAGCATTTT.

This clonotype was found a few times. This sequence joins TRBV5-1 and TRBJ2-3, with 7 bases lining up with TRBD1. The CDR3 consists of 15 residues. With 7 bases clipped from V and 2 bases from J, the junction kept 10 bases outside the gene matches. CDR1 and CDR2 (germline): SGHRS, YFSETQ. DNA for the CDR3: TGCGCCAGCCTCCAGACAGGGCGAAACACAGATACGCAGTATTTT. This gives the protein CASLQTGRNTDTQYF.

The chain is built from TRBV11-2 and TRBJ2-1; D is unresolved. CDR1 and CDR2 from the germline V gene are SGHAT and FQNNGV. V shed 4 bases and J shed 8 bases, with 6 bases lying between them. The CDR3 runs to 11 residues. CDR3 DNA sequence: TGTGCCAGCAGCTCGCGGTATGAGCAGTTCTTC. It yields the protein CASSSRYEQFF.

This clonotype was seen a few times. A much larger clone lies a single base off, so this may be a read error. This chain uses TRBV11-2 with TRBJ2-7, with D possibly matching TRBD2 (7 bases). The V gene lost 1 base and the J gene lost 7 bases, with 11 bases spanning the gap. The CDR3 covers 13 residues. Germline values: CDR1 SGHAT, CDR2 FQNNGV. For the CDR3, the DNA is TGTGCCAGCAGCTTAGGAGGGGGGGGGGAGCAGTACTTC. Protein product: CASSLGGGGEQYF. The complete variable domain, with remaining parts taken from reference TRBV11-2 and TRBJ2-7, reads EAGVAQSPRYKIIEKRQSVAFWCNPISGHATLYWYQQILGQGPKLLIQFQNNGVVDDSQLPKDRFSAERLKGVDSTLKIQPAKLEDSAVYLCASSLGGGGEQYFGPGTRLTVT.

CDR3 DNA sequence: TGTGCCAGCAGCCAACCTTTGGTACTAGCGGGAGGAGAGACCCAGTACTTC. Translated, it gives CASSQPLVLAGGETQYF. This chain links TRBV3-1 with TRBJ2-5; TRBD2 aligns across 12 bases. The V gene's germline CDR1 is LGHDT and CDR2 YNNKEL (reference sequence). This CDR3 contains 17 residues. Losses at the gene ends were 2 bases for V and 4 bases for J; bases not matched to a gene: 8.

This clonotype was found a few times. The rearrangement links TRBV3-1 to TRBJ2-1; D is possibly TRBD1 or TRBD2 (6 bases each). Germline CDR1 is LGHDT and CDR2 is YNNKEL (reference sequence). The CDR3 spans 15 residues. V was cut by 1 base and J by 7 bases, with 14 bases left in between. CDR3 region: CASSQAGEVSNEQFF. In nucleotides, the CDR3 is TGTGCCAGCAGCCAAGCAGGGGAGGTATCGAATGAGCAGTTCTTC.

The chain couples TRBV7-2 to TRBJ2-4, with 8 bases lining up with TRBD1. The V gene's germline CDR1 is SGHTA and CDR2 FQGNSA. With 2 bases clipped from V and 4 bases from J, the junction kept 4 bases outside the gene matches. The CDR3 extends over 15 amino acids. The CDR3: CASSLPNRGKNIQYF. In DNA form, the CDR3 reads TGTGCCAGCAGCTTACCAAACAGGGGGAAAAACATTCAGTACTTC.

The CDR3 loop reads CASSLDNRAYEQYF. CDR3 DNA: TGTGCCAGCAGCTTAGACAACAGAGCCTACGAGCAGTACTTC. V and J are TRBV7-9 and TRBJ2-7; the D is unclear. This CDR3 region has 14 residues. The V and J ends lost 1 base and 2 bases respectively, with 9 bases between them. Germline V gene sequence: CDR1 SEHNR, CDR2 FQNEAQ (reference sequence).

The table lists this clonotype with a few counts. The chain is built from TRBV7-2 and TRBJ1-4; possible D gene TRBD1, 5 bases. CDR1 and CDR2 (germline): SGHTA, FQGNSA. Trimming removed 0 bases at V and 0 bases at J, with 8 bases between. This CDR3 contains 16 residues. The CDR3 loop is CASSLAPTATNEKLFF. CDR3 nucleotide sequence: TGTGCCAGCAGCTTAGCGCCGACAGCAACTAATGAAAAACTGTTTTTT.

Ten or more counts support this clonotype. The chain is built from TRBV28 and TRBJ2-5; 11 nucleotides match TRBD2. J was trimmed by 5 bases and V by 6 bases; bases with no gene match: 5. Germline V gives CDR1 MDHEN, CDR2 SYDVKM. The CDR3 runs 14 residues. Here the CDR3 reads CASSPSGGRETQYF. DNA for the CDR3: TGTGCCAGCAGCCCTAGCGGGGGGCGGGAGACCCAGTACTTC. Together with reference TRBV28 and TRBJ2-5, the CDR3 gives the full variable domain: DVKVTQSSRYLVKRTGEKVFLECVQDMDHENMFWYRQDPGLGLRLIYFSYDVKMKEKGDIPEGYSVSREKKERFSLILESASTNQTSMYLCASSPSGGRETQYFGPGTRLLVL.

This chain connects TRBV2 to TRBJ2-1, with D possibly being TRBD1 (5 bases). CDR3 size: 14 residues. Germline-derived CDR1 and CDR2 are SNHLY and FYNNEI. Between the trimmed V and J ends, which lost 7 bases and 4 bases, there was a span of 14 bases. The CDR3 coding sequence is TGTGCCAGCACTGCCTCGACAGTATACAATGAGCAGTTCTTC. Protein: CASTASTVYNEQFF.

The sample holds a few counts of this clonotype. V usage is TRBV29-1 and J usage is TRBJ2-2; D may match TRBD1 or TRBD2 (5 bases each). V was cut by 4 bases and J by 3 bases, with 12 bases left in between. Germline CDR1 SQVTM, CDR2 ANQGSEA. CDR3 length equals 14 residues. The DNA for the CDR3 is TGCAGCGTTGGGTTCCGGGGCGACACCGGGGAGCTGTTTTTT. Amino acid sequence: CSVGFRGDTGELFF.

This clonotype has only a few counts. In DNA form, the CDR3 reads TGTGCCAGCAGCCTTCAGGGAGCCAGTCAGCCCCAGCATTTT. Residues: CASSLQGASQPQHF. V and J are TRBV7-9 and TRBJ1-5; a weak D match, TRBD1 (5 bases). Trimming removed 5 bases at V and 6 bases at J, with 14 bases between. The germline gives CDR1 SEHNR, CDR2 FQNEAQ (reference sequence). The CDR3 sequence is 14 residues long.

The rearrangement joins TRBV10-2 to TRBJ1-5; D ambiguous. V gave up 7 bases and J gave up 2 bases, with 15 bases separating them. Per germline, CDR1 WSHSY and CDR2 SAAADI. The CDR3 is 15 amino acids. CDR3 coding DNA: TGCGCCAGCACTCTGGCCCCGGGAGGCAATCAGCCCCAGCATTTT. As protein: CASTLAPGGNQPQHF.

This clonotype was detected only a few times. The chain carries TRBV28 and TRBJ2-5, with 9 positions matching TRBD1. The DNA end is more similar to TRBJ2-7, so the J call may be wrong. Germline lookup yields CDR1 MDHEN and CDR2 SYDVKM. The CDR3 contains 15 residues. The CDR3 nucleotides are TGTGCCAGCATCCAGAGGGGGGACAGGGTATACGAGCAGTACTTC. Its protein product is CASIQRGDRVYEQYF.

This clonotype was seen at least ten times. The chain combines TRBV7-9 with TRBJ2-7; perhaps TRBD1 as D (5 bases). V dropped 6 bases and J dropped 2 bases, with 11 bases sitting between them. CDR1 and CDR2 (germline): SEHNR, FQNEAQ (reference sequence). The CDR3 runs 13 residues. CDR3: CASSFRQTYEQYF. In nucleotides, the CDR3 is TGTGCCAGCAGTTTTCGACAGACCTACGAGCAGTACTTC.